This TCR beta chain was captured by sequencing in a study of blood T cells in healthy people across ages. Study at large: Capturing about one barcoded beta molecule per two T cells was achieved by template switching.

The individuals who served as donors were healthy Caucasians living in Russia, aged roughly 6 to 95. Findings and limits, study-wide: Estimates of diversity drawn from one million T cells were considered underestimates.

V was clipped by 5 bases and J by 4 bases, with 17 bases between them. Germline CDR1 LNHNV, CDR2 YYDKDF (reference sequence). This CDR3 spans 15 amino acids. With respect to this clonotype: Antigen unknown.

The second PCR ran about 6 to 12 cycles with a sample-barcoded 5' primer and J-beta primers. One entry per CDR3 protein, called by TCRdb with MiXCR from the 5' RACE reads. The sample consists of about 970,000 distinct CDR3 sequences, roughly 51% of them appearing once. The TCR sequence derives from a woman aged 55-75 years in good health. This chain connects TRBV15 to TRBJ2-5; maybe TRBD2 (6 bases). Sequenced: blood. For the CDR3, the DNA is TGTGCCACCAGCGGGATAACGCGGGGCCGAGAGACCCAGTACTTC. This sequence encodes CATSGITRGRETQYF.